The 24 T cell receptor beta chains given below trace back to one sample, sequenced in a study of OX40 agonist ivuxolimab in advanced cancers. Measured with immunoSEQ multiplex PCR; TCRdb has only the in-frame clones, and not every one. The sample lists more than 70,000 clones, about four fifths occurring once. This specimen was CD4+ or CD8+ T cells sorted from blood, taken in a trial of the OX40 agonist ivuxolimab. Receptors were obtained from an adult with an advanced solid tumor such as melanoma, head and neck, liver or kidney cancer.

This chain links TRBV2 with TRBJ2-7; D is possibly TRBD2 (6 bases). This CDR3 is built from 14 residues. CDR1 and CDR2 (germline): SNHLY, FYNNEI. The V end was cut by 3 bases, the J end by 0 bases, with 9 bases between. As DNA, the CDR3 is TGTGCCAGCAGTGAGGGAGGAAGCTCCTACGAGCAGTACTTC. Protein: CASSEGGSSYEQYF.

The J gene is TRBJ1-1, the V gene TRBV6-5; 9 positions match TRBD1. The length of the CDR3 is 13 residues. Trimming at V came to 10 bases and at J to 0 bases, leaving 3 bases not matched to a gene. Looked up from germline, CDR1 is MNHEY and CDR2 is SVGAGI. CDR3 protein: CATWDRVNTEAFF. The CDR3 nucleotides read TGTGCCACATGGGACAGGGTGAACACTGAAGCTTTCTTT.

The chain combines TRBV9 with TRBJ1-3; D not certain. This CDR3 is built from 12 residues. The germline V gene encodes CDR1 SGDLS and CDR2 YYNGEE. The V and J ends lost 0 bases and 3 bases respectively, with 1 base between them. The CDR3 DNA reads TGTGCCAGCAGCGTAGATGGAAACACCATATATTTT. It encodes CASSVDGNTIYF. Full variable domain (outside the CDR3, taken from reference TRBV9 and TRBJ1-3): DSGVTQTPKHLITATGQRVTLRCSPRSGDLSVYWYQQSLDQGLQFLIQYYNGEERAKGNILERFSAQQFPDLHSELNLSSLELGDSALYFCASSVDGNTIYFGEGSWLTVV.

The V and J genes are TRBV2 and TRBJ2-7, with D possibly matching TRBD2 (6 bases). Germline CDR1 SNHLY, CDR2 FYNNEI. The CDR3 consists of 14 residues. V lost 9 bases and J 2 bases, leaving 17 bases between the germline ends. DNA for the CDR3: TGTGCCAGGGGGGGACCCCGAAGCACCTACGAGCAGTACTTC. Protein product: CARGGPRSTYEQYF.

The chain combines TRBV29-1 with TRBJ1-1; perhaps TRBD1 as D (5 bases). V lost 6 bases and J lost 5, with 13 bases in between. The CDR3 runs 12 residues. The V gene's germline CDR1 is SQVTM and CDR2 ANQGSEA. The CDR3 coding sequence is TGCAGCGTCGGGACTGCGCGGACTGAAGCTTTCTTT. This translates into CSVGTARTEAFF.

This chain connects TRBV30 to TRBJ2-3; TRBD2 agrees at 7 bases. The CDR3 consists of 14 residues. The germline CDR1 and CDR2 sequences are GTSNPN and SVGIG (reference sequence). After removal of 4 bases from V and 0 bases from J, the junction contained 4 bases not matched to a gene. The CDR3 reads CAWNRAGSTDTQYF. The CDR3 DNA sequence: TGTGCCTGGAACCGAGCGGGGAGCACAGATACGCAGTATTTT. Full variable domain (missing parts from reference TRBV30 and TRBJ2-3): SQTIHQWPATLVQPVGSPLSLECTVEGTSNPNLYWYRQAAGRGLQLLFYSVGIGQISSEVPQNLSASRPQDRQFILSSKKLLLSDSGFYLCAWNRAGSTDTQYFGPGTRLTVL.

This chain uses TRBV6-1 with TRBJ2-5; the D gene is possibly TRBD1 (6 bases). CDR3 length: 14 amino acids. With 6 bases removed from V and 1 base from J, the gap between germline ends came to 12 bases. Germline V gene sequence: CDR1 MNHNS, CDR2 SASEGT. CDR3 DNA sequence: TGTGCCAGCAGGGAAACAGGGTTCCAAGAGACCCAGTACTTC. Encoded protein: CASRETGFQETQYF.

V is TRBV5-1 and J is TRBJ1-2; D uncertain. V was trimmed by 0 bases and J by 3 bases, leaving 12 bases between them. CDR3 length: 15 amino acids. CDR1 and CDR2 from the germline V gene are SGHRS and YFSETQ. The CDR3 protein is CASSLGLAMDYGYTF. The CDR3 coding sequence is TGCGCCAGCAGCTTGGGACTCGCCATGGACTATGGCTACACCTTC. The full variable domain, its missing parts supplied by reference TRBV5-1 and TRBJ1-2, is KAGVTQTPRYLIKTRGQQVTLSCSPISGHRSVSWYQQTPGQGLQFLFEYFSETQRNKGNFPGRFSGRQFSNSRSEMNVSTLELGDSALYLCASSLGLAMDYGYTFGSGTRLTVV.

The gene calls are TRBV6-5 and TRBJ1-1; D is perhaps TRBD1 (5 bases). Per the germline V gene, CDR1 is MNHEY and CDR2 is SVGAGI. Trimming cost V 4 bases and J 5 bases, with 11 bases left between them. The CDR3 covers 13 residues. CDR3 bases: TGTGCCAGCAGTTCAGGGCTGGTAACTGAAGCTTTCTTT. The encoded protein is CASSSGLVTEAFF.

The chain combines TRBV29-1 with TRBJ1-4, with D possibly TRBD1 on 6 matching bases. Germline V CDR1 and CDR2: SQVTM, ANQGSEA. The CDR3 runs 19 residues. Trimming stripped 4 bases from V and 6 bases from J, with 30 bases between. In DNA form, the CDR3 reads TGCAGCGTTGTCCCCCTGGTCAAGGGGGTCAGGGGTGAGTATGAAAAACTGTTTTTT. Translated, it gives CSVVPLVKGVRGEYEKLFF.

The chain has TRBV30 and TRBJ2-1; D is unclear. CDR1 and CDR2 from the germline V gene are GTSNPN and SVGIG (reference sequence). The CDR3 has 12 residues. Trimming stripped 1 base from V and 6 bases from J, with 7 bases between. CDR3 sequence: CAWSATFNEQFF. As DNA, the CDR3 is TGTGCCTGGAGTGCCACGTTCAATGAGCAGTTCTTC.

The CDR3 DNA reads as TGTGCCAGCAGTTCACATCAAAAGTCAAACTATGGCTACACCTTC. Its protein is CASSSHQKSNYGYTF. The chain carries TRBV27 and TRBJ1-2, with no clear D. Per the germline V gene, CDR1 is MNHEY and CDR2 is SMNVEV (reference sequence). This CDR3 spans 15 amino acids. Trimming removed 4 bases at V and 2 bases at J, with 14 bases between.

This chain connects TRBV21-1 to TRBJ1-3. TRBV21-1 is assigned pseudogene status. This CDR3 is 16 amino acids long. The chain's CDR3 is CASEFSLQHARNTIYF. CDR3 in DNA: TGTGCCAGCGAATTCTCGCTACAACACGCACGAAACACCATATATTTT.

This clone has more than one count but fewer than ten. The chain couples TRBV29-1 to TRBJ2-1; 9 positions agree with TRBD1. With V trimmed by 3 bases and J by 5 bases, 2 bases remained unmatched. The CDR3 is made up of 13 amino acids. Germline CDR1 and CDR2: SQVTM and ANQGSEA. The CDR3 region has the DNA TGCAGCGTTGAGAGGACAGGGGACAATGAGCAGTTCTTC. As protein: CSVERTGDNEQFF.

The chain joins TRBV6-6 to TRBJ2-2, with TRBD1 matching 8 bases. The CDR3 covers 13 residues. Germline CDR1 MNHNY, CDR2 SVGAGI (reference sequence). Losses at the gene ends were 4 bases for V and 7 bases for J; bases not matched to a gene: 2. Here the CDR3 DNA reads TGTGCCAGCAGTTCACAGGGGGACGGGGAGCTGTTTTTT. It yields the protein CASSSQGDGELFF.

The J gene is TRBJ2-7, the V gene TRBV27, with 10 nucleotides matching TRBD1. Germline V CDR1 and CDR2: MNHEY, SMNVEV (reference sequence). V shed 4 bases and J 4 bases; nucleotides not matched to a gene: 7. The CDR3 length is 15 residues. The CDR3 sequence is CASSSSTGGLYEQYF. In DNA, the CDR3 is TGTGCCAGCAGTTCATCGACAGGGGGCCTATACGAGCAGTACTTC.

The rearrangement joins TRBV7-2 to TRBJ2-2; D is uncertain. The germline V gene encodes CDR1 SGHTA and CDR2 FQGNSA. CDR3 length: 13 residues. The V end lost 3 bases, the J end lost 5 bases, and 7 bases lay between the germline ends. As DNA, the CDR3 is TGTGCCAGCAGCTTGCCTAAGACCGGGGAGCTGTTTTTT. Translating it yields CASSLPKTGELFF.

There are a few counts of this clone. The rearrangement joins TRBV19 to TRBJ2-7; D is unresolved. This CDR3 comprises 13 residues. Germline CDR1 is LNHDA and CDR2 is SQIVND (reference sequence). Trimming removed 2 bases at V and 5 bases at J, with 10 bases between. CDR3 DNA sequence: TGTGCCAGTAGTATAACAACAGCTAACGAGCAGTACTTC. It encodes CASSITTANEQYF.

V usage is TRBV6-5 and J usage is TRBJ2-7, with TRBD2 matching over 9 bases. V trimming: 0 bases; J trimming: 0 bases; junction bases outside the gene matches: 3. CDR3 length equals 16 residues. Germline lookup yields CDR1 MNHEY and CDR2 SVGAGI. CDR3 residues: CASSYSPSGDSYEQYF. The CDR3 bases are TGTGCCAGCAGTTACTCGCCTAGCGGGGACTCCTACGAGCAGTACTTC.

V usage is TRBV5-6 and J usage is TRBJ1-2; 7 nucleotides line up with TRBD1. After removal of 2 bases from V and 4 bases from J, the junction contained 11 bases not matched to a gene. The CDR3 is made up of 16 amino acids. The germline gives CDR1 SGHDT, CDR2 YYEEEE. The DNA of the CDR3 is TGTGCCAGCAGCTTACTCGGTGGGACAGAGGTCTATGGCTACACCTTC. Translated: CASSLLGGTEVYGYTF. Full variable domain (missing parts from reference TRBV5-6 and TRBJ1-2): DAGVTQSPTHLIKTRGQQVTLRCSPKSGHDTVSWYQQALGQGPQFIFQYYEEEERQRGNFPDRFSGHQFPNYSSELNVNALLLGDSALYLCASSLLGGTEVYGYTFGSGTRLTVV.

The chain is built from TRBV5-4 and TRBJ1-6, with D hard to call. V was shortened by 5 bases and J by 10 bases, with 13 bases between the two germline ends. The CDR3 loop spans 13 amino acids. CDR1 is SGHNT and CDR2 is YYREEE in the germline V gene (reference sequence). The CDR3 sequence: CASSQKSESPLHF. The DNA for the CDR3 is TGTGCCAGCAGTCAAAAGTCAGAATCACCCCTCCACTTT.

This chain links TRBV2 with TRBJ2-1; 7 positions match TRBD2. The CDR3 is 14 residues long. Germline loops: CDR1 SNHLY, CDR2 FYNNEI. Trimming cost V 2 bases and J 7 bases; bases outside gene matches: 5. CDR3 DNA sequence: TGTGCCAGCAGTGAACTAGCGGAGGCAAATGAGCAGTTCTTC. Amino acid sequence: CASSELAEANEQFF.

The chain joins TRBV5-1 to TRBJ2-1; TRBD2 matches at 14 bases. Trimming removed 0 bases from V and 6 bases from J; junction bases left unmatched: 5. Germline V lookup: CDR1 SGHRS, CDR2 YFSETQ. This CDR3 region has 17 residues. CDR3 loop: CASSLGTGLAGVNEQFF. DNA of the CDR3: TGCGCCAGCAGCTTGGGGACGGGACTAGCGGGGGTCAATGAGCAGTTCTTC. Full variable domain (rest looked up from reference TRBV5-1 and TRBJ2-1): KAGVTQTPRYLIKTRGQQVTLSCSPISGHRSVSWYQQTPGQGLQFLFEYFSETQRNKGNFPGRFSGRQFSNSRSEMNVSTLELGDSALYLCASSLGTGLAGVNEQFFGPGTRLTVL.

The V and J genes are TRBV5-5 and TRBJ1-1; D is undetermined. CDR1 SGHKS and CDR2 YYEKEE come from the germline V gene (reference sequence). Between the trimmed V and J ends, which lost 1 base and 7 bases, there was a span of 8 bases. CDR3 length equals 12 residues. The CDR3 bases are TGTGCCAGCAGCTTGAGCAGTCATGAAGCTTTCTTT. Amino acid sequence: CASSLSSHEAFF.